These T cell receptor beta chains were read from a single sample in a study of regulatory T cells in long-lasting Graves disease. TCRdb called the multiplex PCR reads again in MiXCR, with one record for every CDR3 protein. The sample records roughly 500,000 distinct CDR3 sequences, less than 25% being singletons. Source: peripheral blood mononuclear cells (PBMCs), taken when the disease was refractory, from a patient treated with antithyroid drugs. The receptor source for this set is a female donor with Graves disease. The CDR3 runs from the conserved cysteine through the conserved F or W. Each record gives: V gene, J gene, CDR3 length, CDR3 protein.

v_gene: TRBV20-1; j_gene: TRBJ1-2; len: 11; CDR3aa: CSAFRDEVYTF
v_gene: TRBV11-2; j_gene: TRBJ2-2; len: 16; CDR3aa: CASRTGTGGTAGELFF
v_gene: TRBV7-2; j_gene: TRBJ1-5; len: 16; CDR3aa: CASSWTGRDSNQPQHF
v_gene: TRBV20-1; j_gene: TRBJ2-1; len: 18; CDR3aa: CSARDLREGPRSYNEQFF
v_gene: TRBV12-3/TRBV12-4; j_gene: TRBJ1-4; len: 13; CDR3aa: CASSLDLGEKLFF
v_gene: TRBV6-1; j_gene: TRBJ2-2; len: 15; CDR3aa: CASSAYRGRGGELFF
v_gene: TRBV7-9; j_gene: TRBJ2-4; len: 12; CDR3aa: CASSLFGDVGYF
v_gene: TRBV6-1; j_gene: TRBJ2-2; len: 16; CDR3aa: CASSPGFRGGTGELFF
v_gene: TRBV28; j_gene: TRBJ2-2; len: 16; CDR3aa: CASSLFSGVGTGELFF
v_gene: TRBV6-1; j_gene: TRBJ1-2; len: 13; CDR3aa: CASSEERRSGYTF
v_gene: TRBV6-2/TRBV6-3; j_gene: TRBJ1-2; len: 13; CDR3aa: CASSYNPGAGYTF
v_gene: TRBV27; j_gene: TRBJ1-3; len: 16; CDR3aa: CASSSTGTGNGNTIYF
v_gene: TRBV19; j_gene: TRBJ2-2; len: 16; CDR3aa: CASSIELGQRLGELFF
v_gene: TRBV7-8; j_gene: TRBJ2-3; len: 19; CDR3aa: CASSPQRPTSGIATDTQYF
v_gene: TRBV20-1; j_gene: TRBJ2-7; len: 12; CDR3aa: CSANRPSYEQYF
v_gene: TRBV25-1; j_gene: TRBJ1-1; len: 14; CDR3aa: CASGRTGKDTEAFF
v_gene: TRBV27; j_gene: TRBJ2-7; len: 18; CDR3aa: CASSLFRGLAGHSYEQYF
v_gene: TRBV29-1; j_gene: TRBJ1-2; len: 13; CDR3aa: CSALGGGWDGYTF
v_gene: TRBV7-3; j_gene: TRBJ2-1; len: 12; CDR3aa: CASSLTGLEQFF
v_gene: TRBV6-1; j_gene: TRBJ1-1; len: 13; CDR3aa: CASSEEGNTEAFF
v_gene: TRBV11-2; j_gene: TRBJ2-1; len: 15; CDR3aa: CASSLMGTSSNEQFF
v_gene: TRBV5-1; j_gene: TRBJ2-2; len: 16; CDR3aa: CASSLRTPLALRELFF
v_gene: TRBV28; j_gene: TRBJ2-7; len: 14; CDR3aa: CASSLVSGPYEQYF